This T cell receptor beta chain was observed in a study of cytomegalovirus exposure and HLA in healthy donors. PCR employed 60 Vbeta and 13 Jbeta primers. Clones were read by immunoSEQ multiplex PCR, and TCRdb kept only the in-frame ones, dropping some. The repertoire has approximately 110,000 clones, around four fifths of them found once; the top ten carry 7.7%. Germline-derived CDR1 and CDR2 are MNHEY and SVGAGI. The ends lost 6 bases at V and 7 bases at J; junction bases unmatched: 5. The CDR3 consists of 14 residues. The V gene is TRBV6-5, the J gene TRBJ2-1, with 11 nucleotides matching TRBD1. The sequenced material came from PBMCs. This sequence originates from a woman aged 50 to 60 in good health and CMV-seropositive. CDR3 sequence reads: CASSRGQGGNEQFF. The CDR3 bases are TGTGCCAGCAGCCGGGGACAGGGGGGTAATGAGCAGTTCTTC.